This T cell receptor beta chain stems from a study of identical twins. At least ten counts were recorded for this clonotype. One entry per CDR3 protein, called by TCRdb with MiXCR from the 5' RACE reads. The table lists fewer than 350,000 distinct CDR3 sequences, 8% to 9% of them singletons. Germline V CDR1 and CDR2: MGHRA, YSYEKL. V was clipped by 5 bases and J by 5 bases, with 6 bases between them. The CDR3 sequence is 12 residues long. The sample also formed part of further work on yellow fever vaccine responses in identical twins.

The sequence came from a woman younger than 30 in good health. The chain links TRBV4-1 to TRBJ2-2; no reliable D call. The sample was memory (CD45RO+) T cells sorted from blood. In DNA, the CDR3 is TGCGCCAGCAGCGCTGGGACCGGGGAGCTGTTTTTT. Encoded protein: CASSAGTGELFF.